These 5 T cell receptor beta chains were sequenced from one sample in a study of T cell responses to AZD1222 COVID-19 vaccine. The data were produced by immunoSEQ multiplex PCR, yet TCRdb's version contains in-frame clones alone and is incomplete. The data hold over 150,000 clones, with 87% observed a single time. The sample consisted of peripheral blood, taken on day 0 of AZD1222 vaccination. The receptors shown here come from an adult in good health.

The chain has TRBV18 and TRBJ2-1; D perhaps matches TRBD1 (6 bases). V lost 4 bases, J lost 4 bases, and 11 bases lay in between. The CDR3 covers 14 residues. CDR1 is KGHSH, CDR2 LQKENI, per germline. The CDR3: CASSRGDRYNEQFF. Written as DNA, the CDR3 is TGTGCCAGCTCACGAGGTGACAGGTACAATGAGCAGTTCTTC.

The chain joins TRBV5-5 to TRBJ2-7; D call uncertain. The CDR3 consists of 16 residues. CDR1 is SGHKS, CDR2 YYEKEE, per germline (reference sequence). Trimming stripped 3 bases from V and 5 bases from J, with 21 bases between. The DNA for the CDR3 is TGTGCCAGCAGCTCCGCCCCGGTCCTCCAAGGCGACGAGCAGTACTTC. This encodes CASSSAPVLQGDEQYF.

This chain links TRBV28 with TRBJ1-5; 7 bases are shared with TRBD1. The CDR3 runs to 13 residues. The J segment lost 3 bases and the V segment lost 8 bases, leaving 4 bases of the junction unmatched. In germline, CDR1 is MDHEN, CDR2 SYDVKM. The CDR3 DNA sequence: TGTGCCAGCGGTACAGGGGTCAATCAGCCCCAGCATTTT. This sequence encodes CASGTGVNQPQHF.

The chain links TRBV18 to TRBJ2-7; 7 bases fit TRBD2. The V gene's germline CDR1 is KGHSH and CDR2 LQKENI. V gave up 3 bases and J gave up 0 bases; unmatched junction bases: 5. The length of the CDR3 is 15 residues. The CDR3: CASSPPGTTSYEQYF. The CDR3 nucleotides read TGTGCCAGCTCACCGCCCGGGACTACCTCCTACGAGCAGTACTTC. Variable domain in full (rest from reference TRBV18 and TRBJ2-7): NAGVMQNPRHLVRRRGQEARLRCSPMKGHSHVYWYRQLPEEGLKFMVYLQKENIIDESGMPKERFSAEFPKEGPSILRIQQVVRGDSAAYFCASSPPGTTSYEQYFGPGTRLTVT.

The chain couples TRBV19 to TRBJ1-4, with D hard to call. Germline V gene data show CDR1 as LNHDA and CDR2 as SQIVND (reference sequence). The length of the CDR3 is 15 residues. The ends were cut back, 1 base at V and 0 bases at J, with 6 bases in the middle. The CDR3 DNA reads TGTGCCAGTAGTATAGGCCCGGCAACTAATGAAAAACTGTTTTTT. Amino acid sequence: CASSIGPATNEKLFF. Based on the CDR3 plus reference TRBV19 and TRBJ1-4, the full variable domain is DGGITQSPKYLFRKEGQNVTLSCEQNLNHDAMYWYRQDPGQGLRLIYYSQIVNDFQKGDIAEGYSVSREKKESFPLTVTSAQKNPTAFYLCASSIGPATNEKLFFGSGTQLSVL.